This T cell receptor (beta chain) emerged from a study of T-cell reconstitution after alpha-beta-depleted transplantation in children. The study's findings and limits: Some patients owed their high day-60 TCRbeta diversity to surviving recipient T cells and thymic progenitors.

Note on this clonotype: Antigen: not known.

The CDR3 loop spans 20 amino acids. Germline assignment: CDR1 SGHNT and CDR2 YYREEE (reference sequence). Trimming pared 3 bases from V and 8 bases from J, leaving 33 bases between. Preparation of the TCRbeta library used unique molecular identifiers. One entry per CDR3 protein, called by TCRdb with MiXCR from the PCR reads. This table has about 98,000 distinct CDR3 sequences, 20% to 30% appearing once. The sample in question was PBMCs, obtained before TCRalphabeta/CD19-depleted stem cell transplant. This sequence originates from a boy aged 2-15 years with acute lymphoblastic leukemia, due to receive a stem cell transplant. The chain joins TRBV5-4 to TRBJ2-1; either TRBD1 or TRBD2 may supply D (8 bases each). CDR3 region: CASSWAGGNGTRVHFDEQFF. As DNA, the CDR3 is TGTGCCAGCAGCTGGGCAGGGGGCAACGGGACTAGGGTTCATTTTGATGAGCAGTTCTTC.